A single TCR beta chain is shown here with its context. The sample is drawn from a study of T-cell memory formation after mild COVID-19. TCRdb redid the calling of the 5' RACE reads with MiXCR, one entry per CDR3 protein. The profile shows 140,000 to 150,000 distinct CDR3 sequences, roughly 21% of them singletons. Trimming removed 3 bases from V and 10 bases from J, with 16 bases in between. The CDR3 has 15 residues. Sequencing used PBMCs or a T cell subset sorted from them (not recorded which). The clonotype originates from an adult woman who had mild COVID-19 (a few samples of this study predate the infection). Cell type and time point are not known. The J gene is TRBJ1-6, the V gene TRBV12-3 or TRBV12-4; unclear D gene. CDR3 loop: CASSFGPRSGSPLHF. The DNA of the CDR3 is TGTGCCAGCAGTTTTGGGCCGAGGAGCGGATCACCCCTCCACTTT.